The rows below give T cell receptor beta chains drawn from one sample of a study of tumor and adjacent non-tumor tissue in lung cancer. TCRdb analysed the multiplex PCR reads with MiXCR anew, one entry per CDR3 protein. The sample has fewer than 120,000 distinct CDR3 sequences, under 90% seen once. Sequencing input: lung tumor tissue. These receptors came from a man aged 65 to 79 with non-small cell lung cancer. CDR3s include the opening cysteine and the closing phenylalanine or tryptophan. The order of the fields is clone size, V gene, CDR3 protein. Size is omitted from some rows. Given values are once, few, many or a class for expanded clones.

size: -
V: TRBV11-2
CDR3: CASSLHVQDWAYNEQLF

size: -
V: TRBV12-3/TRBV12-4
CDR3: CVSRAPGNDEQFF

size: -
V: TRBV5-4
CDR3: CVSSLTSFAGGEAIF

size: -
V: TRBV6-2/TRBV6-3
CDR3: CASSYAPSGAWKRYF

size: -
V: TRBV29-1
CDR3: CSVAWIDSYEQYF

size: -
V: TRBV6-6
CDR3: CGSSILGQRGNTIYF

size: -
V: TRBV20-1
CDR3: CSPKGGGGINQPQYF

size: once
V: TRBV11-1
CDR3: CANQPPEQSYEQYF

size: once
V: TRBV4-1
CDR3: CSSSQEARGGEGNIQYF

size: -
V: TRBV28
CDR3: CDSSLWPSYYTEAFF

size: -
V: TRBV11-2
CDR3: CASSFGRANPGELFF

size: once
V: TRBV4-2
CDR3: CASSRYTHSNQPQDF

size: -
V: TRBV29-1
CDR3: CSVNRPSSYNEQLF

size: -
V: TRBV12-3/TRBV12-4
CDR3: CASSTRQSGKQFF

size: -
V: TRBV11-3
CDR3: CTSTRTGAFTEASF

size: -
V: TRBV20-1
CDR3: CSANSDSDNSALHF

size: -
V: TRBV6-1
CDR3: CASTVGLTGMGYTF

size: -
V: TRBV7-8
CDR3: CVGSLGIQYGANVLTF

size: -
V: TRBV5-6
CDR3: CASRGLGLPYDQYF

size: -
V: TRBV6-6
CDR3: CISRTGFGRYDSEAFF

size: -
V: TRBV11-3
CDR3: CASGLLGTNRGYNEQFF

size: -
V: TRBV6-2/TRBV6-3
CDR3: CASKRGRKTGKLFF

size: many
V: TRBV4-3
CDR3: CASSLQGADTGELFF

size: -
V: TRBV11-2
CDR3: CTSSATGGTYGYTF

size: once
V: TRBV4-2
CDR3: CASSQVPGSLTDTQYF

size: many
V: TRBV7-2
CDR3: CASSLAGTENYEQYF

size: few
V: TRBV7-3
CDR3: CASSRDHSGANVLTF

size: -
V: TRBV14
CDR3: CASSQGTQYF

size: many
V: TRBV12-3/TRBV12-4
CDR3: CASSTYRGQGNQPQHF

size: once
V: TRBV29-1
CDR3: CSVEGTSGGPSSADTQYF

size: -
V: TRBV10-3
CDR3: CACTTGTGPYELYF

size: -
V: TRBV4-1
CDR3: CASSSGHPVDPQETHYF

size: once
V: TRBV28
CDR3: CANTEYNSHLHF

size: -
V: TRBV4-2
CDR3: CANSQGQGLCERYF

size: -
V: TRBV5-4
CDR3: CTCSTDRGYSYEQYF

size: -
V: TRBV29-1
CDR3: CSVGTWGEETQYF

size: -
V: TRBV11-3
CDR3: CASRSTGKTGSDEQNF

size: -
V: TRBV29-1
CDR3: CSVLGAAGGAFF

size: -
V: TRBV6-6
CDR3: CANSIWGQWGNTIYF